Below, 5 T cell receptor beta chains from the same sample are listed, as sequenced in a study of beta chain features in type 1 diabetes (dated by TCRdb to the late 2010s). Receptor libraries were prepared by the immunoSEQ multiplex PCR assay. The entire isolated RNA was reverse transcribed using the High Capacity cDNA Reverse Transcription Kit, and thus expressed TCRB transcripts were sequenced. TCRdb provides this immuneACCESS table in a form limited to in-frame rearrangements. Some clones are lacking; in checked studies, under half of them reflect an unresolved V gene, and why the rest are absent is not known. The sample profile shows about 360,000 clones; over 9.5% of them were found once. Clones ranked in the top ten supply more than 0.015% of the sample. Material: naive CD4+ T cells from blood. Read against the paper, the sample's cell subset or site label means: true naive CD4+ T cells. The receptor set was obtained from a man between 18 and 29 years old in good health.

About this clone itself: A junction boundary mismatches the germline segment, possibly from a read error. The V gene is TRBV7-7, the J gene TRBJ2-5, with 13 bases matching TRBD2. The CDR3 sequence is 16 residues long. Germline CDR1 SSHAT, CDR2 FNYEAQ (reference sequence). CDR3 sequence: CASSLGLAGAQETQYF. CDR3 nucleotide sequence: TGTGCTAGCAGCTTAGGACTAGCGGGGGCACAAGAGACCCAGTACTTC.

This clone has only a few counts. This chain links TRBV7-8 with TRBJ1-2; 7 bases align to TRBD1. With 1 base clipped from V and 4 bases from J, the junction kept 9 bases outside the gene matches. The CDR3 consists of 16 residues. The germline gives CDR1 SGHVS, CDR2 FQNEAQ. CDR3: CASSLGRIGTAYGYTF. CDR3 DNA: TGTGCCAGCAGCTTAGGTCGAATCGGGACAGCCTATGGCTACACCTTC.

The J gene is TRBJ1-2, the V gene TRBV9; TRBD1 aligns across 8 bases. Germline CDR1 and CDR2: SGDLS and YYNGEE. The junction had 13 bases not matched to a gene; V was cut back by 4 bases and J by 8 bases. CDR3 length: 15 residues. The CDR3 coding sequence is TGTGCCAGCAGCCCAAGAGGGTCGACAGGGGAAGGCTACACCTTC. Translation: CASSPRGSTGEGYTF.

The V and J genes are TRBV30 and TRBJ1-2; D might be TRBD1 (6 bases). This CDR3 has 12 amino acids. The ends were cut back, 0 bases at V and 6 bases at J, with 8 bases in the middle. The germline V gene has CDR1 GTSNPN and CDR2 SVGIG (reference sequence). CDR3 sequence reads: CAWSVGGDGYTF. The CDR3 bases are TGTGCCTGGAGTGTAGGGGGGGATGGCTACACCTTC.

The chain recombines TRBV19 with TRBJ1-2, with 10 bases lining up with TRBD1. The CDR3 runs to 14 residues. V lost 5 bases and J lost 6; bases outside the gene matches: 6. CDR1 is LNHDA, CDR2 SQIVND, per germline (reference sequence). In DNA form, the CDR3 reads TGTGCCAGTAGTTTTCGGGACAGGGGAGATGGCTACACCTTC. The encoded protein is CASSFRDRGDGYTF.